The TCR beta chain under discussion was sequenced for a study of cytomegalovirus exposure and HLA in healthy donors. Regarding the study as a whole: Follow-up analysis later connected one missense variant in DCLRE1C with trimming of TCR beta V- and J-genes. Presence/absence analyses took donor sequencing depth as roughly uniform. At a 0.05 false discovery rate, a later analysis found 16,951 TCR beta sequences to be associated with HLA alleles.

Regarding this clone: Its specificity is not known.

The CDR3 extends over 16 amino acids. After removal of 1 base from V and 4 bases from J, the junction contained 7 bases not matched to a gene. CDR1 is KGHSH and CDR2 is LQKENI in the germline V gene. It was with 60 Vbeta and 13 Jbeta primers that the PCR ran. Sequencing used immunoSEQ multiplex PCR; TCRdb keeps in-frame clones, though not all of them. The data contain roughly 110,000 clones, approximately 80% of them singletons. The chain has TRBV18 and TRBJ1-3, with 7 bases identical to TRBD1. This clonotype originated in a man aged 55 to 70 in good health and CMV-seronegative. Sequencing was carried out using PBMCs. The CDR3 bases are TGTGCCAGCTCACCACAAAAGGGGGCGGCCGGAAACACCATATATTTT. Translation gives CASSPQKGAAGNTIYF.